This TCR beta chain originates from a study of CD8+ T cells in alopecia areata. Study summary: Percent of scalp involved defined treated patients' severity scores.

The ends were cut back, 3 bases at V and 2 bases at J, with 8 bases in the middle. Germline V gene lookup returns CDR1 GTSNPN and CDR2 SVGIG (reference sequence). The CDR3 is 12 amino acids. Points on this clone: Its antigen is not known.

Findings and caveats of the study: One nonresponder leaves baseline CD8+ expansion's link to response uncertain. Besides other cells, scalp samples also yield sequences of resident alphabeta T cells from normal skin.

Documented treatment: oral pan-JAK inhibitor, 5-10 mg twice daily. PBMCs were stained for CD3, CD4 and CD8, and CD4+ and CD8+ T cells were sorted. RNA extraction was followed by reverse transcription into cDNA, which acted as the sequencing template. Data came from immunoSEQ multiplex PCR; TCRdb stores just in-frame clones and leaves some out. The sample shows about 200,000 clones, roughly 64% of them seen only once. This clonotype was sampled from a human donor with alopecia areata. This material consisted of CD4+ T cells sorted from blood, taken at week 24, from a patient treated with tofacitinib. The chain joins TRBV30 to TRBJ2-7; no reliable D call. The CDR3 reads CAWRAGAYEQYF. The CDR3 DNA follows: TGTGCCTGGAGAGCTGGGGCCTACGAGCAGTACTTC.